Sequencing of this T cell receptor beta chain was carried out in a study of T-cell memory formation after mild COVID-19. Whole-study findings and limits: Clonal second-wave expansions that peaked on day 37 had unconfirmed SARS-CoV-2 specificity. Clones contracting day 15 to 85 were balanced CD4/CD8; later expanders leaned CD4+. Among contracting clones, CD4+ were mainly CM/EM and CD8+ enriched in EMRA.

TCRdb reprocessed the 5' RACE reads with MiXCR, giving one entry per CDR3 protein. Here the sample spans 550,000 to 650,000 distinct CDR3 sequences, around 16% being singletons. This clonotype was counted between two and nine times. Its antigen is still unknown. The ends were cut back, 1 base at V and 5 bases at J, with 6 bases in the middle. The CDR3 extends over 13 amino acids. The germline CDR1 and CDR2 sequences are KGHSH and LQKENI. The receptor's source is an adult woman who had mild COVID-19 (a few samples of this study predate the infection). Cell type and time point are not known. J is TRBJ1-5 and V is TRBV18, with D unresolved. Source material: PBMCs or a T cell subset sorted from them (not recorded which). The CDR3 DNA sequence: TGTGCCAGCTCACCACAATTGGATCAGCCCCAGCATTTT. Its translation is CASSPQLDQPQHF.